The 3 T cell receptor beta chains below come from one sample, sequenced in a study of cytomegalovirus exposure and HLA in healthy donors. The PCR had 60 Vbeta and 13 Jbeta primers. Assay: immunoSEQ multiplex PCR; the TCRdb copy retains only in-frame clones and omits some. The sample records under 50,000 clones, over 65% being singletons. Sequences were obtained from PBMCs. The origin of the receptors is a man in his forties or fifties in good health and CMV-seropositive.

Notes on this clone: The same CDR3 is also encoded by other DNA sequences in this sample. CDR3 sequence (DNA): TGTGCCAGCAGTGAGACGAGGGCAGGCTCCTATGGCTACACCTTC. It specifies CASSETRAGSYGYTF. This sequence joins TRBV25-1 and TRBJ1-2; unclear D gene. Looked up from germline, CDR1 is MGHDK and CDR2 is SYGVNS. V lost 3 bases to trimming and J lost 4 bases, with 15 bases between them. CDR3 length: 15 residues.

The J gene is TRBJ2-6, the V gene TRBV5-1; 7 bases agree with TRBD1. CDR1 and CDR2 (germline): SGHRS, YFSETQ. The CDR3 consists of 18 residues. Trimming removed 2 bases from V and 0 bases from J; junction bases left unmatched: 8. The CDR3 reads CASSFRTGGGSGANVLTF. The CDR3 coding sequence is TGCGCCAGCAGCTTTAGGACAGGCGGTGGCTCTGGGGCCAACGTCCTGACTTTC.

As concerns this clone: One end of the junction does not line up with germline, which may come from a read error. CDR3 DNA: TGTGCCAGCAGTTCCGGGACAGCCGTGAATCGGCCCCAGCATTTT. This codes for CASSSGTAVNRPQHF. The chain has TRBV27 and TRBJ1-5; the match to TRBD1 covers 7 bases. Germline V CDR1 and CDR2: MNHEY, SMNVEV (reference sequence). The CDR3 is 15 amino acids.